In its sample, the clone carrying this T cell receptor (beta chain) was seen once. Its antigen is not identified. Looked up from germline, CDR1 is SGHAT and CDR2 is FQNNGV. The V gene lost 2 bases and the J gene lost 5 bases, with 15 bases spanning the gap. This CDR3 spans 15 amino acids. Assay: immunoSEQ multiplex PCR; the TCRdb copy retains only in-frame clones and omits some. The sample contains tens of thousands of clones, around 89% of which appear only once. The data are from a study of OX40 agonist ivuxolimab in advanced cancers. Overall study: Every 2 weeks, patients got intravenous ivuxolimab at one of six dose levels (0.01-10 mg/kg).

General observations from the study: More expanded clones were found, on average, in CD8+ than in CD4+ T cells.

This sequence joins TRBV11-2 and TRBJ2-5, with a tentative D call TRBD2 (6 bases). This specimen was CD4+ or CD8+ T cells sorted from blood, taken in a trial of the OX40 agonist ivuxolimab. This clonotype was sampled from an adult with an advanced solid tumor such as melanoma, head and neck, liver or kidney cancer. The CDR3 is CASSLSWAGGETQYF. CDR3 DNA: TGTGCCAGCAGCTTATCGTGGGCAGGAGGGGAGACCCAGTACTTC.